Listed below are T cell receptor beta chains from one sample, sequenced in a study of T-cell memory formation after mild COVID-19. TCRdb re-called the 5' RACE reads with MiXCR, one entry per CDR3 protein. The top ten clones hold around 8.4% of a sample with 550,000 to 600,000 distinct CDR3 sequences, about 20% of them seen once. The specimen sequenced was PBMCs or a T cell subset sorted from them (not recorded which). Receptors were obtained from an adult woman who had mild COVID-19 (a few samples of this study predate the infection). Cell type and time point are not known. CDR3s include the opening cysteine and the closing phenylalanine or tryptophan. A D gene is named only where the DNA matches it firmly. Rows may omit the clone size; those that give it use once, few, many or a size class.

TRBV3-1	TRBJ1-2	few	TRBD1	CASSTGGSVYGYTF	TGTGCCAGCAGTACAGGGGGTTCAGTCTATGGCTACACCTTC
TRBV12-3/TRBV12-4	TRBJ1-2	NA	TRBD1	CASSLGQGSNGYTF	TGTGCCAGCAGTTTAGGACAGGGTTCGAATGGCTACACCTTC
TRBV18	TRBJ2-1	few	TRBD2	CASSPPNSGSHNEQFF	TGTGCCAGCTCACCACCGAATAGCGGGAGTCACAATGAGCAGTTCTTC
TRBV24-1	TRBJ2-5	few	NA	CATSDFEAVQETQYF	TGTGCCACCAGTGATTTCGAAGCGGTCCAAGAGACCCAGTACTTC
TRBV20-1	TRBJ1-1	few	NA	CSAPVTEAFF	TGCAGTGCACCGGTTACTGAAGCTTTCTTT
TRBV6-2/TRBV6-3	TRBJ2-5	NA	TRBD1	CASNDRGQTQYF	TGTGCCAGCAACGACAGGGGTCAGACCCAGTACTTC
TRBV14	TRBJ2-1	few	NA	CASSQRTVYNEQFF	TGTGCCAGCAGCCAACGGACAGTGTACAATGAGCAGTTCTTC
TRBV4-2	TRBJ2-1	NA	NA	CASSQDVGALGYNEQFF	TGTGCCAGCAGCCAAGATGTTGGTGCCCTCGGATACAATGAGCAGTTCTTC
TRBV6-4	TRBJ2-1	few	NA	CASSDRAYNEQFF	TGTGCCAGCAGTGACCGGGCGTACAATGAGCAGTTCTTC
TRBV3-1	TRBJ1-1	few	TRBD1	CASSQDNGQGTPNTEAFF	TGTGCCAGCAGCCAAGATAACGGACAGGGAACCCCGAACACTGAAGCTTTCTTT
TRBV11-2	TRBJ2-2	NA	TRBD1	CASSFAGGTGELFF	TGTGCCAGCAGCTTTGCAGGGGGCACCGGGGAGCTGTTTTTT
TRBV12-3/TRBV12-4	TRBJ2-1	NA	TRBD1	CASSFRGTGNRFF	TGTGCCAGCAGCTTTCGCGGGACAGGGAATAGGTTCTTC
TRBV6-5	TRBJ2-3	NA	NA	CASSQVWITSTDTQYF	TGTGCCAGCAGCCAGGTCTGGATTACTAGCACAGATACGCAGTATTTT
TRBV3-1	TRBJ2-6	few	NA	CASSHSVARTSSGANVLTF	TGTGCCAGCAGCCACTCAGTGGCTCGAACGAGCTCTGGGGCCAACGTCCTGACTTTC
TRBV5-5	TRBJ1-2	few	TRBD1	CASSSPGQGVGYTF	TGTGCCAGCAGCTCTCCGGGACAGGGCGTAGGCTACACCTTC
TRBV12-3/TRBV12-4	TRBJ2-1	few	NA	CASSLTGTDYEQFF	TGTGCCAGCAGTTTGACCGGGACCGACTATGAGCAGTTCTTC
TRBV6-8	TRBJ2-7	few	NA	CASSYSKAFYEQYF	TGTGCCAGCAGTTACTCGAAGGCTTTTTACGAGCAGTACTTC
TRBV5-4	TRBJ1-1	NA	TRBD1	CASSLAPGQPSF	TGTGCCAGCAGCTTGGCCCCGGGACAGCCGAGTTTT
TRBV7-9	TRBJ2-7	many	NA	CASSFGQGSYEQYF	TGTGCCAGCAGCTTTGGGCAGGGCTCCTACGAGCAGTACTTC
TRBV6-1	TRBJ2-7	few	NA	CASSNPFGGGYEQYF	TGTGCCAGCAGTAATCCCTTTGGCGGAGGCTACGAGCAGTACTTC
TRBV19	TRBJ2-7	NA	NA	CASDGGSYEQYF	TGTGCCAGTGACGGAGGGTCCTACGAGCAGTACTTC
TRBV29-1	TRBJ2-3	NA	NA	CSVEWYTTDTQYF	TGCAGCGTTGAATGGTACACCACAGATACGCAGTATTTT
TRBV6-5	TRBJ2-4	NA	NA	CASSYSSNLAKNIQYF	TGTGCCAGCAGTTACTCGTCCAACTTAGCCAAAAACATTCAGTACTTC
TRBV14	TRBJ2-7	NA	TRBD2	CASSQGLASYEQYF	TGTGCCAGCAGCCAAGGACTAGCGTCCTACGAGCAGTACTTC
TRBV12-3/TRBV12-4	TRBJ1-1	NA	NA	CASSLAQSNTEAFF	TGTGCCAGCAGTTTAGCACAGTCGAACACTGAAGCTTTCTTT
TRBV19	TRBJ1-1	once	TRBD1	CASLDRVVTEAFF	TGTGCCAGTTTGGACAGGGTAGTTACTGAAGCTTTCTTT
TRBV4-3	TRBJ2-3	few	TRBD1	CASSQTHRGSTDTQYF	TGCGCCAGCAGCCAAACCCACAGGGGGTCCACAGATACGCAGTATTTT
TRBV7-9	TRBJ2-3	NA	NA	CASMPGARDTQYF	TGTGCCAGCATGCCGGGGGCTCGCGATACGCAGTATTTT
TRBV7-9	TRBJ2-7	NA	TRBD2	CASSLRPSGLNEQYF	TGTGCCAGCAGCTTAAGGCCTAGCGGACTCAACGAGCAGTACTTC
TRBV4-3	TRBJ2-7	few	TRBD2	CASSQDEGLAYEQYF	TGCGCCAGCAGCCAAGATGAAGGACTAGCTTACGAGCAGTACTTC
TRBV18	TRBJ2-3	NA	TRBD2	CASSPGRAGKSTDTQYF	TGTGCCAGCTCACCAGGGAGGGCCGGGAAGAGTACAGATACGCAGTATTTT
TRBV29-1	TRBJ2-2	NA	TRBD2	CSVFGEGVVSGELFF	TGCAGCGTTTTCGGGGAGGGAGTAGTCTCCGGGGAGCTGTTTTTT
TRBV5-1	TRBJ2-7	few	NA	CASSLISQEQYF	TGCGCCAGCAGCTTGATAAGTCAAGAGCAGTACTTC
TRBV29-1	TRBJ2-1	NA	NA	CSVEEATFSNEQFF	TGCAGCGTTGAAGAGGCGACGTTCAGCAATGAGCAGTTCTTC